The present TCR beta chain was sequenced within a study of T-cell memory formation after mild COVID-19. One entry per CDR3 protein results from TCRdb running MiXCR on the 5' RACE reads. The repertoire holds 120,000 or so distinct CDR3 sequences, with 15% to 20% as singletons. Study results and caveats: From day 15 to 85, contracting clones were balanced between CD4 and CD8, whereas later expanders leaned toward CD4+. Mostly located in CM and EM were contracting CD4+ clones, with contracting CD8+ clones located in EMRA.

This clonotype was found a few times. The antigen remains unidentified. The TCR sequence derives from an adult woman who had mild COVID-19 (a few samples of this study predate the infection). Cell type and time point are not known. Specimen: PBMCs or a T cell subset sorted from them (not recorded which).

The DNA of the CDR3 is TGCAGTGCTAGAGTCGGGGATACGCAGTATTTT. Amino acids: CSARVGDTQYF. The chain combines TRBV20-1 with TRBJ2-3; no definite D call. V lost 1 base, J lost 6 bases, and 5 bases lay in between. The CDR3 covers 11 residues. The germline V gene encodes CDR1 DFQATT and CDR2 SNEGSKA (reference sequence).